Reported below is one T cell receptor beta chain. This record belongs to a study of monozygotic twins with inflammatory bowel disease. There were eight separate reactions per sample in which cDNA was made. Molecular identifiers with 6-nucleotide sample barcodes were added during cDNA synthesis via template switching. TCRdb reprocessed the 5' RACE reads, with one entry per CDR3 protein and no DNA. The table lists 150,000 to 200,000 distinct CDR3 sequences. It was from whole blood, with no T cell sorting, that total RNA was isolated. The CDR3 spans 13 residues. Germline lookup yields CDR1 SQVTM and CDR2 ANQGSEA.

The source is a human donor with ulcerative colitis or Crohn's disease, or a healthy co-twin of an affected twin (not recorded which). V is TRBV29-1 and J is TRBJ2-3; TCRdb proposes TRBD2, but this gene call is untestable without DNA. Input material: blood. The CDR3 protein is CSVDRLAGDTQYF.